The 11 T cell receptor beta chains listed next were all sequenced from one sample in a study of lymphopenia after photon versus proton radiotherapy. TCRdb keeps only in-frame clones here, not all; method: immunoSEQ multiplex PCR. The sample records 50,000 or so clones, under 95% being singletons. The sequencing here drew on peripheral blood, taken from a patient treated with photon-based radiotherapy. The receptors come from a middle-aged woman with cholangiocarcinoma.

The chain carries TRBV5-1 and TRBJ2-5; 7 positions agree with TRBD2. V trimming: 1 base; J trimming: 5 bases; junction bases outside the gene matches: 2. The V gene's germline CDR1 is SGHRS and CDR2 YFSETQ. This CDR3 region has 13 residues. The CDR3 protein is CASSLSGVETQYF. CDR3 sequence (DNA): TGCGCCAGCAGCTTGAGCGGGGTTGAGACCCAGTACTTC.

This clone was seen only a few times. The chain recombines TRBV5-1 with TRBJ2-5; the match to TRBD1 covers 9 bases. V gave up 0 bases and J gave up 4 bases; unmatched junction bases: 13. The CDR3 is made up of 18 amino acids. The germline V gene encodes CDR1 SGHRS and CDR2 YFSETQ. Here the CDR3 DNA reads TGCGCCAGCAGCTTGGTATCGCAGGGGACAGGGACTGGAGAGACCCAGTACTTC. It translates to CASSLVSQGTGTGETQYF.

The chain is built from TRBV7-2 and TRBJ2-6; 9 nucleotides match TRBD1. The CDR3 is 18 residues long. CDR1 and CDR2 (germline): SGHTA, FQGNSA. J lost 3 bases, V lost 5 bases, and 11 bases had no gene match. The CDR3 is CASSETGTGLGGANVLTF. CDR3 nucleotide sequence: TGTGCCAGCAGCGAAACCGGGACAGGGTTAGGTGGGGCCAACGTCCTGACTTTC.

This clone was counted once. The chain carries TRBV28 and TRBJ1-5; no definite D call. V lost 5 bases to trimming and J lost 0 bases, with 11 bases between them. CDR1 is MDHEN and CDR2 is SYDVKM in the germline V gene. The CDR3 is 15 residues long. This chain's CDR3 is CASSIENYSNQPQHF. For the CDR3, the DNA is TGTGCCAGCAGTATAGAGAACTATAGCAATCAGCCCCAGCATTTT.

The chain has TRBV28 and TRBJ2-2; 7 bases are shared with TRBD2. Germline V gives CDR1 MDHEN, CDR2 SYDVKM. The J segment lost 4 bases and the V segment lost 7 bases, leaving 9 bases of the junction unmatched. This CDR3 spans 15 amino acids. This chain's CDR3 is CASTSAGMGTGELFF. The CDR3 nucleotides are TGTGCCAGCACCTCAGCGGGAATGGGCACCGGGGAGCTGTTTTTT.

The J gene is TRBJ1-5, the V gene TRBV2; unclear D gene. Germline lookup yields CDR1 SNHLY and CDR2 FYNNEI. The CDR3 is 12 amino acids. With 9 bases removed from V and 6 bases from J, the gap between germline ends came to 12 bases. CDR3 nucleotide sequence: TGTGCCAGTCAAGTAGGAGGTCAGCCCCAGCATTTT. Translation gives CASQVGGQPQHF.

The CDR3 DNA is TGCGCCAGCAGCCCTGAGGGCAGAAACACCATATATTTT. Translating gives CASSPEGRNTIYF. The chain carries TRBV5-1 and TRBJ1-3, with D unresolved. This CDR3 has 13 amino acids. CDR1 and CDR2 from the germline V gene are SGHRS and YFSETQ. V was shortened by 4 bases and J by 5 bases, with 10 bases between the two germline ends.

V usage is TRBV28 and J usage is TRBJ1-1; maybe TRBD1 (6 bases). The V gene's germline CDR1 is MDHEN and CDR2 SYDVKM. V was pared by 2 bases and J by 6 bases, with 13 bases between. The CDR3 is made up of 14 amino acids. In DNA form, the CDR3 reads TGTGCCAGCAGTTTAATGGGGGCGGGGGCTGAAGCTTTCTTT. Its protein product is CASSLMGAGAEAFF.

V gene TRBV2 combines with J gene TRBJ2-5; D is possibly TRBD2 (5 bases). V was pared by 7 bases and J by 3 bases, with 9 bases between. The germline gives CDR1 SNHLY, CDR2 FYNNEI. The CDR3 is 12 amino acids. CDR3 sequence (DNA): TGTGCCAGCAACCCGGGGAAAGAGACCCAGTACTTC. Translated, it gives CASNPGKETQYF.

This CDR3 is CASSQDALAGGWGSYNEQFF. Here the CDR3 DNA reads TGCGCCAGCAGCCAAGATGCCCTAGCGGGAGGTTGGGGATCCTACAATGAGCAGTTCTTC. The chain uses TRBV4-3 and TRBJ2-1; TRBD2 matches at 11 bases. The V segment lost 0 bases and the J segment 1 base; nucleotides outside the gene matches: 11. The germline gives CDR1 LGHNA, CDR2 YSLEER. The CDR3 sequence is 20 residues long.

V gene TRBV9 combines with J gene TRBJ2-1; TRBD2 is a possible D gene (6 bases). The CDR3 runs 15 residues. Per the germline V gene, CDR1 is SGDLS and CDR2 is YYNGEE. Trimming removed 0 bases at V and 1 base at J, with 8 bases between. The DNA for the CDR3 is TGTGCCAGCAGCGTAGAGGAGGGATCCTACAATGAGCAGTTCTTC. It yields the protein CASSVEEGSYNEQFF.